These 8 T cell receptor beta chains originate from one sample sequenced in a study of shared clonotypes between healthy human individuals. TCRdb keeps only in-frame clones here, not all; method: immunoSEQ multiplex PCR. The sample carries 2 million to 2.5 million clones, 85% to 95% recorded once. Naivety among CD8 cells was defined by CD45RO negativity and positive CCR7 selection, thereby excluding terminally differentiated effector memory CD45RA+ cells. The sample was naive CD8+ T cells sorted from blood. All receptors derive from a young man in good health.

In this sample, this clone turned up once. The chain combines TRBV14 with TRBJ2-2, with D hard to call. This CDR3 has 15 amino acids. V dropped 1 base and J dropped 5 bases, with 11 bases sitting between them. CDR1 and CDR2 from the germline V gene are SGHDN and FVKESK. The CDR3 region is CASSQVPPVTGELFF. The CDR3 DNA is TGTGCCAGCAGCCAAGTTCCGCCTGTTACCGGGGAGCTGTTTTTT.

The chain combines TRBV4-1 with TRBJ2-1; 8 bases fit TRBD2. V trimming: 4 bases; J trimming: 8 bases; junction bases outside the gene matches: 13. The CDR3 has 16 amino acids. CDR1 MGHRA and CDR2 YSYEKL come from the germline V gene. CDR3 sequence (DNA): TGCGCCAGCAGCCGTATACTAGCGGAAGGCACGGATGAGCAGTTCTTC. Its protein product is CASSRILAEGTDEQFF.

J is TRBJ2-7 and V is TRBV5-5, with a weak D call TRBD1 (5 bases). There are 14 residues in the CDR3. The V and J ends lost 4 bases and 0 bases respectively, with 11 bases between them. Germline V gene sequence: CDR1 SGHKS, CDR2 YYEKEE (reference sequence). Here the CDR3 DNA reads TGTGCCAGCAGCATCCACAGGAGCTCCTACGAGCAGTACTTC. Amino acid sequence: CASSIHRSSYEQYF.

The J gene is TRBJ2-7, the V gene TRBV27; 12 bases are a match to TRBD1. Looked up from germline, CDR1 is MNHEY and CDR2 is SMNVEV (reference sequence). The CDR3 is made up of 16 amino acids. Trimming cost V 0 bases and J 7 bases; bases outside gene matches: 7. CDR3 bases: TGTGCCAGCAGTTTATCAATGGGGGACAGGGGGCGAGAGCAGTACTTC. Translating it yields CASSLSMGDRGREQYF.

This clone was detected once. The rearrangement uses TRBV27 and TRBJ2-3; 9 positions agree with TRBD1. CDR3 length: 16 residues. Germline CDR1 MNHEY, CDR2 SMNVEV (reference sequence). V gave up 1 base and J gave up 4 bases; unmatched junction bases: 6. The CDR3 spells CASSLWGTGLADTQYF. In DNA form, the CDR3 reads TGTGCCAGCAGTTTATGGGGGACAGGGCTCGCAGATACGCAGTATTTT.

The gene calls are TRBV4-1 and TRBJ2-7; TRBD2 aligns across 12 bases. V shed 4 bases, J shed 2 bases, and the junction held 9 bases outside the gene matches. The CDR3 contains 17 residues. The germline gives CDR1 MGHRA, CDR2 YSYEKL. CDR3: CASSLHPLAGGTYEQYF. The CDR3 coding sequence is TGCGCCAGCAGCCTTCACCCACTAGCGGGAGGAACCTACGAGCAGTACTTC.

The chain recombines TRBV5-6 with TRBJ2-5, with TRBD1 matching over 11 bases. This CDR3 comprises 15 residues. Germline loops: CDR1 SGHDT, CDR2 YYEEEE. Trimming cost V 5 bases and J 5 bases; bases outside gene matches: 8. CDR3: CASSWGTGGRETQYF. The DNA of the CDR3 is TGTGCCAGCAGTTGGGGGACAGGGGGAAGGGAGACCCAGTACTTC.

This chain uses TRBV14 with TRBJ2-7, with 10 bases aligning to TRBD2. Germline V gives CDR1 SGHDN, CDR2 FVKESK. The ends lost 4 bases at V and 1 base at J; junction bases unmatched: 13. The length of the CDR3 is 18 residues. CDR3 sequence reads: CASSPISLVAGGSYEQYF. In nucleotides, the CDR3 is TGTGCCAGCAGCCCAATATCCCTGGTAGCGGGGGGTTCCTACGAGCAGTACTTC.